This TCR beta chain was documented in a study of metastatic and nonmetastatic thyroid tumors. For the study at large: A comparison of repertoires was made across blood and tumor or nodule tissue from malignant and benign thyroid patients. Points from the study as a whole: Compared with benign nodules, malignant thyroid tumors were reported to have significantly higher TCR beta diversity in both blood and tumor.

This clone was detected many times. What it binds is not known. Patients underwent thyroid surgery, and none had received any treatment before it. Original methodology: Researchers built a distant-metastasis classifier for papillary thyroid cancer that drew on CDR3 differences across clinicopathological groups. TCRdb re-analyzed the PCR reads using MiXCR. TCRdb, not the authors, supplied the V and J calls. The sample contains about 20,000 clones, around 11% of which appear only once. CDR1 and CDR2 (germline): LNHNV, YYDKDF (reference sequence). The V end was cut by 0 bases, the J end by 4 bases, with 13 bases between. The CDR3 is made up of 16 amino acids.

The chain uses TRBV15 and TRBJ2-1; no reliable D call. This clonotype was sampled from a female donor with papillary thyroid cancer or a benign thyroid nodule (not recorded which). Some clones in this sample may be carry-over from other donors' samples. Material: blood. CDR3 coding DNA: TGTGCCACCAGCAGAGATCCTGGCATAGGGTACAATGAGCAGTTCTTC. It yields the protein CATSRDPGIGYNEQFF.